This note documents a single T cell receptor (beta chain) sequence. Its specificity is not known. People who had autoimmune disease history or systemic immunosuppression were excluded. This sample stems from a study of OX40 agonist ivuxolimab in advanced cancers. Study context: As their treatment, patients were administered ivuxolimab, an agonistic anti-OX40 (CD134) antibody. Study-level findings and limits: Among the least clonally expanded were partial responders at 0.1-3.0 mg/kg. At 0.1 to 3.0 mg/kg and by week 6, CD4+ and CD8+ T cells in the blood had expanded clonally.

The repertoire was sequenced with immunoSEQ multiplex PCR; TCRdb's copy has only in-frame clones and lacks some. The sample lists around 71,000 clones, around four fifths occurring once. From germline, CDR1 is LNHDA and CDR2 SQIVND (reference sequence). Trimming took 5 bases from V and 5 from J, leaving 12 bases between them. The CDR3 has 14 amino acids. The clonotype was recovered from an adult with an advanced solid tumor such as melanoma, head and neck, liver or kidney cancer. The chain is built from TRBV19 and TRBJ2-2; D is unresolved. Sequences were derived from CD4+ or CD8+ T cells sorted from blood, sampled in a trial of the OX40 agonist ivuxolimab. The CDR3, as DNA: TGTGCCAGTAGTCCCCCGACACTAACCGGGGAGCTGTTTTTT. This sequence encodes CASSPPTLTGELFF.